The TCR beta chain under discussion was sequenced for a study of shared clonotypes between healthy human individuals. Germline CDR1 is SQVTM and CDR2 is ANQGSEA. The CDR3 length is 15 residues. After removal of 6 bases from V and 4 bases from J, the junction contained 11 bases not matched to a gene. General study points: Having only a few donors restricted how much genetic and exposure-history diversity was captured.

DNA at about 200 ng, some 31,000 T cell genomes, went into sorted-subset replicate PCRs. Method: immunoSEQ multiplex PCR; TCRdb's copy keeps in-frame clones and lacks some. Of a few million clones detected, roughly 93% appear once; the ten largest clones hold about 1.6%. A remark on this clone: Its antigen is unidentified.

Positively selected for CCR7, the CD45RO-negative cells used as naive CD8 cells excluded terminally differentiated effector memory CD45RA+ cells. Each donor was a Caucasian adult residing in Nashville, Tennessee. This chain links TRBV29-1 with TRBJ2-3; 9 bases map to TRBD2. The receptor was derived from a young man in good health. Some clones in this sample may be carry-over from other donors' samples. The sequenced sample was naive CD8+ T cells from PBMCs. The CDR3 loop reads CSVPGLAYLPDTQYF. The CDR3 region has the DNA TGCAGCGTCCCGGGACTAGCATATCTTCCAGATACGCAGTATTTT.